This T cell receptor (beta chain) was captured by sequencing in a study of shared clonotypes between healthy human individuals. This CDR3 contains 13 residues. With 4 bases removed from V and 3 bases from J, the gap between germline ends came to 10 bases. Looked up from germline, CDR1 is MNHNS and CDR2 is SASEGT. TCRdb keeps only in-frame clones here, not all; method: immunoSEQ multiplex PCR. Found here are just under 95,000 clones, almost 70% of them singletons; the top ten hold about 50%. This TCR was sampled from a man aged 25 to 40 in good health. V gene TRBV6-1 combines with J gene TRBJ2-7; D is undetermined. Sequenced material: memory CD8+ T cells sorted from blood. The subset is: CD45RO+ cells pooled with CCR7-negative TemRA cells. CDR3 nucleotide sequence: TGTGCCAGCAGTGTCGCTTTTAACTACGAGCAGTACTTC. It yields the protein CASSVAFNYEQYF.